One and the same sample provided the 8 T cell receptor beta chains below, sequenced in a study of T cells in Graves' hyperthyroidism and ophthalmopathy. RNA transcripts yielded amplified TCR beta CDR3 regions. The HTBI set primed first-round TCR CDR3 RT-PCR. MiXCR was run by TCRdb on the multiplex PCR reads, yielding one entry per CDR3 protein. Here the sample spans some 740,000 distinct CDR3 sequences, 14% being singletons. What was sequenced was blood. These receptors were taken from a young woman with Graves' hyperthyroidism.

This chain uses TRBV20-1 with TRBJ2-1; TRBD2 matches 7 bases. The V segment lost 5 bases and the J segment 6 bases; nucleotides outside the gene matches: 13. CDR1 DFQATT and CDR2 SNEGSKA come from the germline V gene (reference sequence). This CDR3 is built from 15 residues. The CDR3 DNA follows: TGCAGTGCTCCGCCCCGTGGGCGGGGGTTCAATGAGCAGTTCTTC. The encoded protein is CSAPPRGRGFNEQFF.

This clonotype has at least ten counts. The DNA for the CDR3 is TGTGCCAACATAGCGGTTGACTCCTACGAGCAGTACTTC. Amino acid sequence: CANIAVDSYEQYF. The V and J genes are TRBV2 and TRBJ2-7; a possible D gene is TRBD2 (6 bases). V shed 10 bases and J shed 0 bases, with 13 bases lying between them. This CDR3 comprises 13 residues. Per the germline V gene, CDR1 is SNHLY and CDR2 is FYNNEI.

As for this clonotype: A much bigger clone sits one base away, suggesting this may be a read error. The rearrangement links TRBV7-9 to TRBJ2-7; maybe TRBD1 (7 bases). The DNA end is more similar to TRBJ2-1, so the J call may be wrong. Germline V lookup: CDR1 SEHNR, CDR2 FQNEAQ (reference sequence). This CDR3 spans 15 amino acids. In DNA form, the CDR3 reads TGTGCCAGCAGCTTGGCGGGACAGAGCTCCTACGAGCAGTTCTTC. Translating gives CASSLAGQSSYEQFF.

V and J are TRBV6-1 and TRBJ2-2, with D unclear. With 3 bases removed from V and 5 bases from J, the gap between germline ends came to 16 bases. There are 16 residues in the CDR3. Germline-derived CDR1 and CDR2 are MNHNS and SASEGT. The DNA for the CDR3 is TGTGCCAGCAGTGACCCCCCCAGCTGGATAACCGGGGAGCTGTTTTTT. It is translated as CASSDPPSWITGELFF.

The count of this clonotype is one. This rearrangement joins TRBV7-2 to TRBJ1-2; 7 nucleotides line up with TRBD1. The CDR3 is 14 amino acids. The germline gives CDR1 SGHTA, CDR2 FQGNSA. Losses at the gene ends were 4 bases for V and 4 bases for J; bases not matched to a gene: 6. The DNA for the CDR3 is TGTGCCAGCAGCTCGACAGGGTCCTCCTATGGCTACACCTTC. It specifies CASSSTGSSYGYTF.

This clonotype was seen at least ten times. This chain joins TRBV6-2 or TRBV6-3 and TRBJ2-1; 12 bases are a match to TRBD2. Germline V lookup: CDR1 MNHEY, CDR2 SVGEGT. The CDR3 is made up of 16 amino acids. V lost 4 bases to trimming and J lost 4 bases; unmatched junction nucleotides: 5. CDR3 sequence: CASSFRLAGAYNEQFF. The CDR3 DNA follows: TGTGCCAGCAGTTTTAGACTAGCGGGGGCTTACAATGAGCAGTTCTTC.

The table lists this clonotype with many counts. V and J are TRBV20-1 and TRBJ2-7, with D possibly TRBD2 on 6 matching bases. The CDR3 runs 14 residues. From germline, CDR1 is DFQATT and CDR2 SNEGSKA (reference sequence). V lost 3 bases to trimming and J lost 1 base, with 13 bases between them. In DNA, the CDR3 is TGCAGTGCTAGTAAAGACAGCGGGTCCTACGAGCAGTACTTC. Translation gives CSASKDSGSYEQYF.

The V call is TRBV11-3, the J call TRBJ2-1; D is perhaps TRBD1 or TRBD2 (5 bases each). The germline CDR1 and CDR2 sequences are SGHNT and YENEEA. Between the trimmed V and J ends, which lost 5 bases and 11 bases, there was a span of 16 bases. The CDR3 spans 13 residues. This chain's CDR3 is CASSPSHRDQQFF. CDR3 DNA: TGTGCCAGCAGCCCCAGCCACCGGGACCAGCAGTTCTTC.